These T cell receptor beta chains were read from a single sample in a study of blood T cell repertoires in COVID-19. Method: immunoSEQ multiplex PCR; TCRdb's copy keeps in-frame clones and lacks some. This sample carries 250,000 to 350,000 clones, about 88% of them seen once, and the ten largest clones take approximately 12%. What was sequenced was peripheral blood. The receptors here all came from a woman in her fifties or sixties with acute or convalescent COVID-19. CDR3s include the opening cysteine and the closing phenylalanine or tryptophan. D genes are given only for firm matches. Not every row has a clone size; where given, it reads once, few, many or a size class.

>.|TRBV6-5|TRBJ2-1|TRBD1|15
TGTGCCAGCAGCGCCGGGACAGGGTTCTTGGGTGAGCAGTTCTTC
CASSAGTGFLGEQFF
>.|TRBV27|TRBJ1-3|.|14
TGTGCCAGCAGTGTGACAGTTTTTGGAAACACCATATATTTT
CASSVTVFGNTIYF
>.|TRBV5-4|TRBJ2-7|TRBD1|14
TGTGCCAGCAGCACGGGACAGGGGGAAGACGAGCAGTACTTC
CASSTGQGEDEQYF
>once|TRBV5-1|TRBJ2-7|.|15
TGCGCCAGCAGCTTGAGTGCGGGACTTACCTACGAGCAGTACTTC
CASSLSAGLTYEQYF
>.|TRBV19|TRBJ2-2|TRBD1|13
TGTGCCACCGGGACAGCGAACACCGGGGAGCTGTTTTTT
CATGTANTGELFF
>.|TRBV5-1|TRBJ2-2|.|15
TGCGCCAGCAGCTTGACAGGAGCGAACACCGGGGAGCTGTTTTTT
CASSLTGANTGELFF
>.|TRBV27|TRBJ2-1|TRBD2|16
TGTGCCAGCAGAGGATCACTACTAGCGGGGGTGGATGAGCAGTTCTTC
CASRGSLLAGVDEQFF
>once|TRBV5-1|TRBJ2-3|.|15
TGCGCCAGCAGCTTGGGTTCAGGGATTACCGATACGCAGTATTTT
CASSLGSGITDTQYF
>.|TRBV18|TRBJ1-2|TRBD1|13
TGTGCCAGCTCACCCGGACAGGGCTATGGCTACACCTTC
CASSPGQGYGYTF
>.|TRBV5-4|TRBJ2-1|.|12
TGTGCCAGCAGCTCTCGCCTAAATGAGCAGTTCTTC
CASSSRLNEQFF
>once|TRBV4-1|TRBJ2-5|.|13
TGCGCCAGCGGCCGTAATACACAAGAGACCCAGTACTTC
CASGRNTQETQYF
>.|TRBV5-4|TRBJ1-3|.|16
TGTGCCAGCAGCCCCGGCCAGGTTCTGTCTGGAAACACCATATATTTT
CASSPGQVLSGNTIYF
>.|TRBV25-1|TRBJ2-1|.|13
TGTGCCAGCAGTTTGGAGTCCTACAATGAGCAGTTCTTC
CASSLESYNEQFF
>.|TRBV27|TRBJ1-5|.|15
TGTGCCAGCAGTCGACAGTTTACTAGCAATCAGCCCCAGCATTTT
CASSRQFTSNQPQHF
>.|TRBV27|TRBJ1-5|.|15
TGTGCCAGCAGTTTAAGGCAGGATCCCAATCAGCCCCAGCATTTT
CASSLRQDPNQPQHF
>.|TRBV6-5|TRBJ1-4|.|14
TGTGCCAGCAAACAGGGTGCAACTAATGAAAAACTGTTTTTT
CASKQGATNEKLFF
>.|TRBV2|TRBJ2-7|TRBD2|17
TGTGCCAGCAGTGAACGTGGGCGACTAGCGGACTCCTACGAGCAGTACTTC
CASSERGRLADSYEQYF
>.|TRBV27|TRBJ2-2|TRBD1|16
TGTGCCAGCAGTTGGGGACAGGGTACGCATTCCGGGGAGCTGTTTTTT
CASSWGQGTHSGELFF
>.|TRBV13|TRBJ1-2|TRBD1|13
TGTGCCAGCAGCTTAGTCAGGGGGCATGGCTACACCTTC
CASSLVRGHGYTF
>.|TRBV12-2|TRBJ1-3|.|14
TGTGCAAGTCGCCCCCGGGACAGTCGAAACACCATATATTTT
CASRPRDSRNTIYF
>few|TRBV6-6|TRBJ1-2|.|13
TGTGCCAGCAGATCCGGGACATTAAGGGGCTACACCTTC
CASRSGTLRGYTF
>.|TRBV4-3|TRBJ2-3|TRBD2|17
TGCGCCAGCAGCCAAGATCCCCGGGGGGGAAGCACAGATACGCAGTATTTT
CASSQDPRGGSTDTQYF
>.|TRBV3-1/TRBV3-2|TRBJ2-7|TRBD2|17
TGTGCCAGCAGCCAAGAAATACTCGCGGGGGAATCCTACGAGCAGTACTTC
CASSQEILAGESYEQYF
>.|TRBV5-4|TRBJ1-1|.|14
TGTGCCAGCAGCTTGTTCTCGGTGGACACTGAAGCTTTCTTT
CASSLFSVDTEAFF
>.|TRBV6-2/TRBV6-3|TRBJ2-1|.|16
TGTGCCAGCAGTTCGTCGAGGGCCGGGGTCTACAATGAGCAGTTCTTC
CASSSSRAGVYNEQFF
>.|TRBV18|TRBJ1-2|.|18
TGTGCCAGCTCACAGACTACCATTTCGGGAGGGTCCAACTATGGCTACACCTTC
CASSQTTISGGSNYGYTF
>.|TRBV7-8|TRBJ1-5|.|15
TGTGCCAGCAGCCTAGGGGCGGGGGGCAATCAGCCCCAGCATTTT
CASSLGAGGNQPQHF
>.|TRBV4-3|TRBJ2-7|.|15
TGCGCCAGCAGCCAAGCACGTCTGGGCGCCTACGAGCAGTACTTC
CASSQARLGAYEQYF
>.|TRBV11-3|TRBJ2-5|TRBD2|13
TGTGCCAGCAGCTTGGGGGGGCAAGAGACCCAGTACTTC
CASSLGGQETQYF
>.|TRBV30|TRBJ2-5|.|14
TGTGCTTGGGGCTTGCAGGGCAAACAAGAGACCCAGTACTTC
CAWGLQGKQETQYF
>.|TRBV5-1|TRBJ1-5|.|16
TGCGCCAGCAGCTTTTCCGCCCGGACAGATAATCAGCCCCAGCATTTT
CASSFSARTDNQPQHF
>.|TRBV28|TRBJ2-7|.|10
TGTGCCAGCGGCCCCTCGGAGCAGTACTTC
CASGPSEQYF
>.|TRBV24-1|TRBJ2-7|.|16
TGTGCCACCAGTGACCGGAGGGGGGGCGTGGGAAACGAGCAGTACTTC
CATSDRRGGVGNEQYF
>.|TRBV25-1|TRBJ1-2|.|13
TGTGCCAGCAGTGTGCCCGGAGCCTATGGCTACACCTTC
CASSVPGAYGYTF
>.|TRBV11-2|TRBJ2-7|TRBD1|15
TGTGCCAGCAGGGTTAGGACAGGGAGCTCCTACGAGCAGTACTTC
CASRVRTGSSYEQYF
>.|TRBV30|TRBJ2-7|TRBD2|20
TGTGCCTGGAGTCACGGGATCTTCGGGGCGGGAGGGCCCCTCTACTACGAGCAGTACTTC
CAWSHGIFGAGGPLYYEQYF
>few|TRBV28|TRBJ2-5|.|10
TGTGCCACAGGCCGGGAGACCCAGTACTTC
CATGRETQYF
>once|TRBV18|TRBJ1-1|TRBD1|14
TGTGCCAGCTCACCAGGACAGGGGTCCACTGAAGCTTTCTTT
CASSPGQGSTEAFF
>.|TRBV18|TRBJ2-3|.|13
TGTGCCAGCTCACCAAACAGGCTAGATACGCAGTATTTT
CASSPNRLDTQYF
>.|TRBV2|TRBJ2-2|TRBD2|14
TGTGCCAGCAGGAACACTAGCGCGACCGGGGAGCTGTTTTTT
CASRNTSATGELFF
>.|TRBV6-6|TRBJ1-5|.|14
TGTGCCAGCACCAAAGCCCCAGGGAAACAGCCCCAGCATTTT
CASTKAPGKQPQHF
>.|TRBV2|TRBJ2-7|TRBD2|14
TGTGCCAGCAATGTAGGGACTAGCATATACGAGCAGTACTTC
CASNVGTSIYEQYF
>.|TRBV4-2|TRBJ2-1|.|12
TGTGCCAGCAGCCAAGTAGCCAATGAGCAGTTCTTC
CASSQVANEQFF
>.|TRBV6-2/TRBV6-3|TRBJ2-3|TRBD1|18
TGTGCCAGCAGTTACGCCTCCGGGACAGCTATCCGCACAGATACGCAGTATTTT
CASSYASGTAIRTDTQYF
>.|TRBV28|TRBJ1-5|.|15
TGTGCCAGCAGTTCCCGGACAGATCATGGTCAGCCCCAGCATTTT
CASSSRTDHGQPQHF